In this sample, the clone carrying this T cell receptor beta chain turned up once. Recovered status applied to Cohort 3 donors who had two consecutive negative PCRs. It also applied to those with clearance or with symptom resolution. Sequenced by immunoSEQ multiplex PCR; TCRdb stores in-frame clones only, minus some. The table has 450,000 to 500,000 clones, around 85% seen once. The entry originates in a study of blood T cell repertoires in COVID-19. Trimming cost V 2 bases and J 5 bases, with 13 bases left between them. The CDR3 runs 15 residues. Germline assignment: CDR1 SGHTA and CDR2 FQGNSA. The chain is built from TRBV7-2 and TRBJ1-5; D perhaps matches TRBD1 (5 bases). The sequencing input was PBMCs or T cells enriched from blood (not recorded which). The source is a woman aged 60 to 75 who had recovered from COVID-19. CDR3 nucleotides: TGTGCCAGCAGCTTATTCGGCCAGGGTGATCAGCCCCAGCATTTT. Translation: CASSLFGQGDQPQHF.